Given below is one T cell receptor beta chain in context. The data are from a study of blood T cell repertoires in COVID-19. About the study: Spain, Italy and the United States supplied samples that represented acute and convalescent COVID-19.

V lost 0 bases to trimming and J lost 5 bases, with 9 bases between them. The CDR3 runs to 14 residues. Germline CDR1 reads SGHRS; CDR2 reads YFSETQ. Per the original data handling: Estimation of nucleated cell counts was performed using reference gene primer amplification. The data were produced by immunoSEQ multiplex PCR, yet TCRdb's version contains in-frame clones alone and is incomplete. V and J calls and clone size are copied from that table; D and trimming were computed from the DNA. The table has 150,000 to 200,000 clones, approximately 80% seen once. Sequences were obtained from peripheral blood. The V call is TRBV5-1, the J call TRBJ2-1; tentative D call: TRBD1 (6 bases). The sequence derives from a human donor in a cohort sampled during active COVID-19. This CDR3 is CASSLGGLHNEQFF. DNA for the CDR3: TGCGCCAGCAGCTTGGGGGGGCTCCACAATGAGCAGTTCTTC. The variable domain in full, completed from reference TRBV5-1 and TRBJ2-1, reads KAGVTQTPRYLIKTRGQQVTLSCSPISGHRSVSWYQQTPGQGLQFLFEYFSETQRNKGNFPGRFSGRQFSNSRSEMNVSTLELGDSALYLCASSLGGLHNEQFFGPGTRLTVL.